Detailed here is one TCR beta chain. The antigen is undetermined. The data derive from a study of vaccination and CD4 T cells after COVID-19. As for the study in general: Recovered patients in the cohort numbered six men and four women, two of them Hispanic. The authors exposed cells to overlapping spike peptides derived from SARS-CoV-2, HCoV-NL63, HCoV-OC43 and HCoV-229E. General study points: Convalescent patients gained a median approximately 88% of their reactive clones only post-vaccination.

Losses at the gene ends were 3 bases for V and 2 bases for J; bases not matched to a gene: 4. This CDR3 has 15 residues. An Oncomine TCR Beta short-read assay was used to sequence the DNA from cultured CD4+ T cells. TCRdb reprocessed the PCR reads via MiXCR and lists one record per CDR3 protein. The sample records roughly 15,000 distinct CDR3 sequences, around 56% being singletons. Documented treatment: roughly 10-day PBMC culture with coronavirus spike peptide pools or control peptides (ViraFEST assay). Wells that each held some 2 million PBMCs were cultured with around 9.9 IU/ml IL-2 and 7.5 to 10 ug/ml peptide pools.

Sequenced: CD4+ T cells from blood, cultured in vitro. This sequence joins TRBV12-3 or TRBV12-4 and TRBJ2-7, with 10 bases matching TRBD2. The origin of this receptor is a human donor who had recovered from COVID-19. The CDR3: CASSFSGGRPYEQYF. The CDR3 nucleotides read TGTGCCAGCAGTTTTAGCGGGGGGAGACCCTACGAGCAGTACTTC.